This T cell receptor (beta chain) appears in the sequencing data of a study of shared clonotypes between healthy human individuals. Whole-study findings and limits: Relative to their counterparts shared across all four donors, non-shared clonotypes exhibited diminished generation probabilities.

CDR1 and CDR2 (germline): SGDLS, YYNGEE. Trimming took 3 bases from V and 0 from J; bases not matched to a gene: 4. This CDR3 comprises 15 residues. Note on this clone: Its antigen is still unknown.

TCRdb keeps only in-frame clones here, not all; method: immunoSEQ multiplex PCR. This table has over a million clones, more than 75% appearing once. The clonotype was recovered from a young man in good health. Some clones in this sample may be carry-over from other donors' samples. The J gene is TRBJ2-3, the V gene TRBV9; 7 bases align to TRBD2. The sample comprised memory CD4+ T cells from PBMCs. The subset was: CD45RA-negative fraction. CDR3: CASSADGRSTDTQYF. The CDR3 nucleotides read TGTGCCAGCAGCGCCGACGGGAGGAGCACAGATACGCAGTATTTT.